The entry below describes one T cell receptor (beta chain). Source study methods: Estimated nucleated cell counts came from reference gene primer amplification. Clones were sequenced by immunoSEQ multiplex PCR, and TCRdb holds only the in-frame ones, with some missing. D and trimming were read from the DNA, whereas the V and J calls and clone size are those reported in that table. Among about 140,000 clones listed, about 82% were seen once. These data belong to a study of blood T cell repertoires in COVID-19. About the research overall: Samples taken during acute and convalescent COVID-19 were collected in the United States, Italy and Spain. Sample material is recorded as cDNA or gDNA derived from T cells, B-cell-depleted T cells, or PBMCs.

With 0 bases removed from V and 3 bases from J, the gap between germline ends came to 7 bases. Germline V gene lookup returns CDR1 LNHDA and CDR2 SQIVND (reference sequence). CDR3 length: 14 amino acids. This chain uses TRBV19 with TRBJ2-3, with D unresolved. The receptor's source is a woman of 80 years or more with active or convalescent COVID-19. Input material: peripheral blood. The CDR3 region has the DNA TGTGCCAGTAGTATAGATCGTTCGACAGATACGCAGTATTTT. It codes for CASSIDRSTDTQYF.